These 11 T cell receptor beta chains were sequenced from one sample in a study of T cell changes during pregnancy in multiple sclerosis. Measured with immunoSEQ multiplex PCR; TCRdb has only the in-frame clones, and not every one. Counted here are 20,000 to 25,000 clones, around 93% occurring once; the ten biggest clones make up 0.65% to 0.85%. This material consisted of CD4+ T cells from peripheral blood mononuclear cells, taken in the third trimester of pregnancy. The receptors originated from a female donor with multiple sclerosis, enrolled in a pregnancy study.

The chain joins TRBV7-3 to TRBJ2-3; TRBD2 might be the D (6 bases). Looked up from germline, CDR1 is SGHTA and CDR2 is FQGTGA. CDR3 length: 16 amino acids. V was pared by 5 bases and J by 2 bases, with 17 bases between. As DNA, the CDR3 is TGTGCCAGCAGCCCAACGGGTCGGGGGAACACAGATACGCAGTATTTT. Translated, it gives CASSPTGRGNTDTQYF.

The chain links TRBV19 to TRBJ2-6; 10 nucleotides line up with TRBD1. Losses at the gene ends were 7 bases for V and 0 bases for J; bases not matched to a gene: 3. Looked up from germline, CDR1 is LNHDA and CDR2 is SQIVND (reference sequence). The CDR3 extends over 16 amino acids. In nucleotides, the CDR3 is TGTGCCAGTAACAGGGACAGGGGCTCTGGGGCCAACGTCCTGACTTTC. Protein product: CASNRDRGSGANVLTF.

DNA for the CDR3: TGTGCCAGCAGTTTGGGTGGGACAGCCAGCTCCTACGAGCAGTACTTC. It yields the protein CASSLGGTASSYEQYF. The V and J genes are TRBV28 and TRBJ2-7; 7 nucleotides match TRBD1. CDR1 and CDR2 from the germline V gene are MDHEN and SYDVKM. With V trimmed by 3 bases and J by 0 bases, 8 bases remained unmatched. CDR3 length equals 16 residues.

The chain uses TRBV10-3 and TRBJ2-7; 7 bases map to TRBD1. The V and J ends lost 6 bases and 4 bases, in that order; junction bases with no gene match: 12. Germline loops: CDR1 ENHRY, CDR2 SYGVKD. The CDR3 spans 15 residues. Here the CDR3 reads CAISSGDRVGYEQYF. For the CDR3, the DNA is TGTGCCATCAGCTCAGGAGACAGGGTGGGTTACGAGCAGTACTTC.

The chain has TRBV10-1 and TRBJ1-6; possibly TRBD1 for D (5 bases). Deletions cut 3 bases from V and 2 bases from J, with 14 bases between. Looked up from germline, CDR1 is WNHNN and CDR2 is SYGVQD (reference sequence). There are 17 residues in the CDR3. The CDR3 bases are TGCGCCAGCAGTGAAACGATGAAGGGGCCCTATAATTCACCCCTCCACTTT. It is translated as CASSETMKGPYNSPLHF.

The chain employs TRBV5-6 and TRBJ2-7; TRBD2 agrees at 15 bases. Germline V gives CDR1 SGHDT, CDR2 YYEEEE. V lost 2 bases to trimming and J lost 6 bases; unmatched junction nucleotides: 3. CDR3 length: 15 residues. The CDR3 sequence is CASSFGLAGGTEQYF. The CDR3 DNA is TGTGCCAGCAGCTTCGGACTAGCGGGGGGGACCGAGCAGTACTTC.

This clone came up a few times. The CDR3 DNA follows: TGTGCCAGCAGCCAGGGACAGCATAATTCACCCCTCCACTTT. Encoded protein: CASSQGQHNSPLHF. The chain employs TRBV7-2 and TRBJ1-6; 7 positions agree with TRBD1. Germline loops: CDR1 SGHTA, CDR2 FQGNSA. The trim removed 5 bases at V and 5 bases at J, leaving 3 bases unmatched. This CDR3 has 14 amino acids. The variable domain in full, with the rest retrieved from reference TRBV7-2 and TRBJ1-6, is GAGVSQSPSNKVTEKGKDVELRCDPISGHTALYWYRQSLGQGLEFLIYFQGNSAPDKSGLPSDRFSAERTGGSVSTLTIQRTQQEDSAVYLCASSQGQHNSPLHFGNGTRLTVT.

The CDR3 DNA reads as TGCGCCAGCAGCTTACTAGCGGGGTCTAGCACAGATACGCAGTATTTT. Its translation: CASSLLAGSSTDTQYF. This chain connects TRBV5-1 to TRBJ2-3; 10 bases map to TRBD2. This CDR3 has 16 amino acids. Germline V gene lookup returns CDR1 SGHRS and CDR2 YFSETQ. V shed 2 bases and J 0 bases; nucleotides not matched to a gene: 3.

This rearrangement joins TRBV11-3 to TRBJ1-1; D not resolved. The CDR3 totals 13 residues. Germline loops: CDR1 SGHNT, CDR2 YENEEA. V shed 3 bases and J shed 6 bases, with 11 bases lying between them. This CDR3 is CASSFETESEAFF. CDR3 sequence (DNA): TGTGCCAGCAGCTTCGAAACAGAGTCTGAAGCTTTCTTT.

The chain combines TRBV5-1 with TRBJ2-7; 8 nucleotides line up with TRBD1. V lost 1 base and J lost 5; bases outside the gene matches: 5. Looked up from germline, CDR1 is SGHRS and CDR2 is YFSETQ. CDR3 size: 14 residues. The CDR3 DNA is TGCGCCAGCAGCTTGAAGGGACAGGACGACGAGCAGTACTTC. Translated: CASSLKGQDDEQYF.

The chain combines TRBV19 with TRBJ2-5; TRBD2 might be the D (5 bases). The V gene's germline CDR1 is LNHDA and CDR2 SQIVND (reference sequence). CDR3 length: 14 amino acids. Trimming removed 4 bases at V and 1 base at J, with 10 bases between. CDR3 region: CASSNVARQETQYF. For the CDR3, the DNA is TGTGCCAGTAGTAATGTAGCGCGCCAAGAGACCCAGTACTTC.